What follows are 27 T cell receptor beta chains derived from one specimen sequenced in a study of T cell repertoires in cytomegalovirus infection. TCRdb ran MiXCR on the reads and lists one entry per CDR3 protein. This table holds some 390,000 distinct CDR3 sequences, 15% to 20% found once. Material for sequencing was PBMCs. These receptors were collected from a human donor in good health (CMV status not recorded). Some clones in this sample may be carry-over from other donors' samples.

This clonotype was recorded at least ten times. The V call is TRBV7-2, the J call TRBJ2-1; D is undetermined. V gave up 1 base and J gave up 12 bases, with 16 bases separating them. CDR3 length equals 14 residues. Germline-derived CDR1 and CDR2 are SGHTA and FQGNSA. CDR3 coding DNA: TGTGCCAGCAGCTTAGATGGGCGGTCAGGCGGGCAGTTCTTC. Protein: CASSLDGRSGGQFF.

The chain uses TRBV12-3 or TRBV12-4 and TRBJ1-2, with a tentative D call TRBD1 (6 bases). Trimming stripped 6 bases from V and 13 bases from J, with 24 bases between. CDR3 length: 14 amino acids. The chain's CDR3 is CASRRLFGTPKITF. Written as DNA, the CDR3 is TGTGCCAGCAGGCGTTTGTTCGGGACACCTAAAATCACCTTC.

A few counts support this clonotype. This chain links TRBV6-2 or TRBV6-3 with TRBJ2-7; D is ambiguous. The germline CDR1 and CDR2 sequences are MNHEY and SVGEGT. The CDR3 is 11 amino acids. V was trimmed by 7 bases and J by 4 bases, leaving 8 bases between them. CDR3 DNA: TGTGCCAGCACCCAGAATTACGAGCAGTACTTC. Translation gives CASTQNYEQYF.

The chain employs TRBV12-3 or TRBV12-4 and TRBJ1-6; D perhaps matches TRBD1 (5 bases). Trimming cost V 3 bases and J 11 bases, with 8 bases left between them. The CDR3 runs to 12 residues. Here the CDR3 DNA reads TGTGCCAGCAGTTTCAGGGATGCACCCCTCCACTTT. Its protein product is CASSFRDAPLHF.

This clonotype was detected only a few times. CDR3 sequence: CASSPEYQPQHF. In DNA, the CDR3 is TGTGCCAGCAGTCCAGAGTATCAGCCCCAGCATTTT. This chain uses TRBV28 with TRBJ1-5; D not resolved. With 5 bases removed from V and 5 bases from J, the gap between germline ends came to 7 bases. This CDR3 is 12 amino acids long. CDR1 and CDR2 from the germline V gene are MDHEN and SYDVKM.

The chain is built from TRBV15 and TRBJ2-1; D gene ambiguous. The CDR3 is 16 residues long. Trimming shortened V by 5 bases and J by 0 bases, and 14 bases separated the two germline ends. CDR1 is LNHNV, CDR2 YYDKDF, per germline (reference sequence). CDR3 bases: TGTGCCACCAGCGACGGGCCAACAAGCTCCTACAATGAGCAGTTCTTC. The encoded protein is CATSDGPTSSYNEQFF.

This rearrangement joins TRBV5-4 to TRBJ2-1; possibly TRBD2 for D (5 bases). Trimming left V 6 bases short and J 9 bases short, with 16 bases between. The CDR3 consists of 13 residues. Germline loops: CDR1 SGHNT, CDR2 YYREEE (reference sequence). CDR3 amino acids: CASKAWRGLEQFF. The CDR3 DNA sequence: TGTGCCAGCAAGGCCTGGCGAGGGCTTGAGCAGTTCTTC.

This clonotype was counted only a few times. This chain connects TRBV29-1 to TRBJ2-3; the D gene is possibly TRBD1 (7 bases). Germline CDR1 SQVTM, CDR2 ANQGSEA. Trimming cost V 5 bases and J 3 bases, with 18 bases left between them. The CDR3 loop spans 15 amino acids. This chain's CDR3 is CSVRGTATQTDTQYF. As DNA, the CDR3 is TGCAGCGTTCGGGGGACAGCGACTCAGACAGATACGCAGTATTTT.

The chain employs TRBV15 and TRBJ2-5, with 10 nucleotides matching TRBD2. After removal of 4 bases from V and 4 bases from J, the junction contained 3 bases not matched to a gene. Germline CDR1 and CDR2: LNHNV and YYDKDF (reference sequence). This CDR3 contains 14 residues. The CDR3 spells CATSKERGGETQYF. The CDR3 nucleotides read TGTGCCACCAGCAAAGAGCGGGGGGGAGAGACCCAGTACTTC.

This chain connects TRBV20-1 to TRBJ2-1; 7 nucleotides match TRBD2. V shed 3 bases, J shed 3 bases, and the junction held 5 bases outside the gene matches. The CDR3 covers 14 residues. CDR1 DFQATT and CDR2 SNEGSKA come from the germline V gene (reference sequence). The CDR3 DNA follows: TGCAGTGCTAGGGGGAGGGCCGGCTACAATGAGCAGTTCTTC. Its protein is CSARGRAGYNEQFF.

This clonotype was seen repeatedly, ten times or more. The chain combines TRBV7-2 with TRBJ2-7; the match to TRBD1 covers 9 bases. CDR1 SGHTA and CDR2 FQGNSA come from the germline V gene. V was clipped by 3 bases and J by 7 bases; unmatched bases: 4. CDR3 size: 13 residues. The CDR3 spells CASSFTGGEEQYF. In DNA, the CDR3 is TGTGCCAGCAGCTTTACAGGGGGCGAAGAGCAGTACTTC.

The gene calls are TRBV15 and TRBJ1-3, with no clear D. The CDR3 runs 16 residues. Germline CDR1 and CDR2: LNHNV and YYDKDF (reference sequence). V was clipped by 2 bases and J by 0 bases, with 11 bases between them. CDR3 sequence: CATSRSKSFSGNTIYF. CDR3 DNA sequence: TGTGCCACCAGCAGATCCAAGAGCTTCTCTGGAAACACCATATATTTT.

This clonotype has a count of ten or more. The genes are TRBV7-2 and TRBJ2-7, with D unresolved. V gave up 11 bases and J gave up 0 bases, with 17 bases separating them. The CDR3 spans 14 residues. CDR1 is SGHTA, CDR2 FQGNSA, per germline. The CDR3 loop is CAVQDPVSSYEQYF. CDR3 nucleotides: TGTGCCGTCCAGGACCCCGTTAGCTCCTACGAGCAGTACTTC.

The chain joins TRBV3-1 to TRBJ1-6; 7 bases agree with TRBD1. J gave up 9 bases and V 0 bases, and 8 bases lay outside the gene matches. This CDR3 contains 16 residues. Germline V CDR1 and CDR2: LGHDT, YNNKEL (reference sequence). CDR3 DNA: TGTGCCAGCAGCCAAGATGGTGCAACAGGGGCTTCACCCCTCCACTTT. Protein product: CASSQDGATGASPLHF. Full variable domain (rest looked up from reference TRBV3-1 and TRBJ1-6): DTAVSQTPKYLVTQMGNDKSIKCEQNLGHDTMYWYKQDSKKFLKIMFSYNNKELIINETVPNRFSPKSPDKAHLNLHINSLELGDSAVYFCASSQDGATGASPLHFGNGTRLTVT.

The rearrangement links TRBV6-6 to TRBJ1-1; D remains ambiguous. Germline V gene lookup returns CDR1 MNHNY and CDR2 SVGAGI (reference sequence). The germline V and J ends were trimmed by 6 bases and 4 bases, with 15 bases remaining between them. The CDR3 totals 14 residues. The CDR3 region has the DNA TGTGCCAGCAGAGTAGACGGAGGAGTCACTGAAGCTTTCTTT. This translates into CASRVDGGVTEAFF.

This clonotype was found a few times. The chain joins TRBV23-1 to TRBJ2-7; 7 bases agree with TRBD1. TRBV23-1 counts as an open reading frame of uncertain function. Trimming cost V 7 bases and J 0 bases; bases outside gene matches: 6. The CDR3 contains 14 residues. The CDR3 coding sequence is TGCGCCAGCACCGACAGGGTCTCCTCCTACGAGCAGTACTTC. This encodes CASTDRVSSYEQYF.

DNA of the CDR3: TGTGCCAGCAGTCTAGGACTAGCGGGGGGCACCGGGGAGCTGTTTTTT. This gives the protein CASSLGLAGGTGELFF. The rearrangement joins TRBV2 to TRBJ2-2; 14 nucleotides line up with TRBD2. Germline values: CDR1 SNHLY, CDR2 FYNNEI. The CDR3 length is 16 residues. The trim removed 5 bases at V and 4 bases at J, leaving 3 bases unmatched.

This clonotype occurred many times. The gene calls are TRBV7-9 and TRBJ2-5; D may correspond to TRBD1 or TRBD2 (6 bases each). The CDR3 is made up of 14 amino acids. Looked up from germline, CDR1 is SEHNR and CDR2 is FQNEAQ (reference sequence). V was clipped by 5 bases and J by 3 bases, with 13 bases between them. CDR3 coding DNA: TGTGCCAGCAGCCCACCGGGGGCCAAAGAGACCCAGTACTTC. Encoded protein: CASSPPGAKETQYF. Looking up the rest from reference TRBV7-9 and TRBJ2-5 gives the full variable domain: DTGVSQNPRHKITKRGQNVTFRCDPISEHNRLYWYRQTLGQGPEFLTYFQNEAQLEKSRLLSDRFSAERPKGSFSTLEIQRTEQGDSAMYLCASSPPGAKETQYFGPGTRLLVL.

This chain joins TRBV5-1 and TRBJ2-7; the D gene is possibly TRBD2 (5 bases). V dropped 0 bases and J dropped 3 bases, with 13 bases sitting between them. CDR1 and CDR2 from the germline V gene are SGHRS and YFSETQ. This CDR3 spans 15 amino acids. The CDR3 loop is CASSLGRGVNYEQYF. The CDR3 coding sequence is TGCGCCAGCAGCTTGGGTCGGGGAGTGAACTACGAGCAGTACTTC.

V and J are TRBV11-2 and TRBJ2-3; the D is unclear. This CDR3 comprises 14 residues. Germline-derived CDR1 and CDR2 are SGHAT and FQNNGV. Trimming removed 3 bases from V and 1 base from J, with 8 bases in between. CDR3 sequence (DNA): TGTGCCAGCAGCTTCCAAGCGCGCACAGATACGCAGTATTTT. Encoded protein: CASSFQARTDTQYF.

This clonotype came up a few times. CDR3 bases: TGTGCCAGCAGCGAAAGGGACCGGGACACACGTTTTACGCAGTATTTT. As protein: CASSERDRDTRFTQYF. V is TRBV5-4 and J is TRBJ2-3, with D tentatively TRBD1 (6 bases). In germline, CDR1 is SGHNT, CDR2 YYREEE (reference sequence). Trimming removed 4 bases at V and 8 bases at J, with 23 bases between. The CDR3 covers 16 residues.

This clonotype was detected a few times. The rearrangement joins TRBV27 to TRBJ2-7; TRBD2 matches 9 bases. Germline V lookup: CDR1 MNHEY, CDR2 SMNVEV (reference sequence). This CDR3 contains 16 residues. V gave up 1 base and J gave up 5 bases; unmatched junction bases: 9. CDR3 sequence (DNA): TGTGCCAGCAGTTTATATCGAGTAGCGGGGGTTGACGAGCAGTACTTC. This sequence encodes CASSLYRVAGVDEQYF.

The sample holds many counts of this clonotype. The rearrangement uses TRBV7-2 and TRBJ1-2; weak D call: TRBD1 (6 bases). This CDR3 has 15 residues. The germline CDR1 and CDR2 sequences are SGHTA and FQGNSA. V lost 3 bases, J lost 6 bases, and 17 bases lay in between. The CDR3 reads CASSFDRQFVNGYTF. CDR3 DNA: TGTGCCAGCAGCTTCGACAGGCAGTTTGTTAATGGCTACACCTTC.

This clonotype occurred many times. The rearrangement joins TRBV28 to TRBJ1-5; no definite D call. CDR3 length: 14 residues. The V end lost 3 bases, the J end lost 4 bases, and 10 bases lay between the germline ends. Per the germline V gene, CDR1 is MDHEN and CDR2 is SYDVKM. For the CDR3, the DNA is TGTGCCAGCAGTTTCGCCTATTGGAATCAGCCCCAGCATTTT. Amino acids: CASSFAYWNQPQHF. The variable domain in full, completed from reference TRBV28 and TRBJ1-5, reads DVKVTQSSRYLVKRTGEKVFLECVQDMDHENMFWYRQDPGLGLRLIYFSYDVKMKEKGDIPEGYSVSREKKERFSLILESASTNQTSMYLCASSFAYWNQPQHFGDGTRLSIL.

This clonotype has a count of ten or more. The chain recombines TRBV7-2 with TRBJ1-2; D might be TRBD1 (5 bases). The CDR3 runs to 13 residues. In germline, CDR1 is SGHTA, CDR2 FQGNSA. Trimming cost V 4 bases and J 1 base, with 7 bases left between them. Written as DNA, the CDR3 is TGTGCCAGCAGCTCACAGGTTAACTATGGCTACACCTTC. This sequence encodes CASSSQVNYGYTF.

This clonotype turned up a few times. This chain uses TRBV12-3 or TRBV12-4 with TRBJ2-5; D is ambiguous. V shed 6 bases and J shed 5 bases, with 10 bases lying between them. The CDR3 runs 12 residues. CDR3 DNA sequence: TGTGCCAGCAGCCTCCACAAGGAGACCCAGTACTTC. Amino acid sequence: CASSLHKETQYF.

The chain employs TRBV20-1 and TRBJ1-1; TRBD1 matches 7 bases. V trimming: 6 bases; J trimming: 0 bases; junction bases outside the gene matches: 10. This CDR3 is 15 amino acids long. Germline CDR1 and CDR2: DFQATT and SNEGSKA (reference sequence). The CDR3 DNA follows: TGCAGTGCCAATAACGCCGGGACAGTGAACACTGAAGCTTTCTTT. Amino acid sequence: CSANNAGTVNTEAFF.